A single T cell receptor beta chain is shown here with its context. As yet, its antigen is unknown. Profiled with immunoSEQ multiplex PCR; TCRdb holds only in-frame clones, not every one. The profile shows 75,000 to 100,000 clones, around 88% of them singletons. The data stem from a study of radiotherapy plus CTLA-4 blockade in lung cancer. Germline V gives CDR1 SNHLY, CDR2 FYNNEI. The ends were cut back, 6 bases at V and 0 bases at J, with 3 bases in the middle. The CDR3 consists of 11 residues. Overall study findings and caveats: Radiotherapy with ipilimumab was followed by blood expansion of tumor-derived clones.

The chain joins TRBV2 to TRBJ2-7; D remains unclear. This clonotype originated in a human donor with non-small cell lung cancer that progressed on radiotherapy plus ipilimumab. The sequenced sample was peripheral blood, obtained from a patient treated with radiotherapy plus ipilimumab. This CDR3 reads CASRDSYEQYF. CDR3 DNA: TGTGCCAGCAGGGACTCCTACGAGCAGTACTTC.